These 22 T cell receptor beta chains were all obtained from the same sample, sequenced in a study of cytomegalovirus exposure and HLA in healthy donors. 13 Jbeta primers and 60 Vbeta primers were used for the PCR. Sequencing was performed with immunoSEQ multiplex PCR; in TCRdb, only in-frame clones are kept and a portion is missing. The sample shows under 150,000 clones, about 80% of them seen only once. Material for sequencing was PBMCs. All receptors derive from a man younger than 40 in good health and CMV-seropositive.

The sample holds a few counts of this clone. The chain is built from TRBV6-1 and TRBJ1-2; D gene uncertain. V was clipped by 1 base and J by 9 bases, with 9 bases between them. CDR3 length: 12 residues. CDR1 MNHNS and CDR2 SASEGT come from the germline V gene. The CDR3 DNA follows: TGTGCCAGCAGTGAAGATTGGCCTCGCTACACCTTC. Its protein product is CASSEDWPRYTF.

CDR3 DNA: TGTGCCACCAGCAGAGAGTCGGGTTCCGAGCAGTACTTC. Encoded protein: CATSRESGSEQYF. The chain couples TRBV15 to TRBJ2-7; D gene unclear. Trimming removed 0 bases from V and 6 bases from J, with 9 bases in between. Germline V lookup: CDR1 LNHNV, CDR2 YYDKDF (reference sequence). The CDR3 extends over 13 amino acids.

V usage is TRBV27 and J usage is TRBJ2-3, with 10 bases identical to TRBD2. CDR3 length: 16 residues. The ends lost 5 bases at V and 10 bases at J; junction bases unmatched: 15. CDR1 and CDR2 (germline): MNHEY, SMNVEV (reference sequence). In DNA form, the CDR3 reads TGTGCCAGCAGTCCCATAGCGGGGGGCCCCTCCCGTGCGCAGTATTTT. It encodes CASSPIAGGPSRAQYF.

V is TRBV15 and J is TRBJ1-4; TRBD1 is a possible D gene (6 bases). Trimming shortened V by 6 bases and J by 5 bases, and 13 bases separated the two germline ends. Germline V lookup: CDR1 LNHNV, CDR2 YYDKDF (reference sequence). This CDR3 region has 14 residues. CDR3: CATSLSGQNEKLFF. CDR3 DNA sequence: TGTGCCACCAGTCTGTCGGGACAAAATGAAAAACTGTTTTTT.

The chain combines TRBV11-3 with TRBJ1-1, with 9 bases that match TRBD1. CDR3 size: 14 residues. CDR1 is SGHNT, CDR2 YENEEA, per germline. With 2 bases clipped from V and 4 bases from J, the junction kept 2 bases outside the gene matches. CDR3 residues: CASSLNRGLTEAFF. The CDR3 nucleotides read TGTGCCAGCAGCTTAAACAGGGGGCTCACTGAAGCTTTCTTT.

The rearrangement joins TRBV19 to TRBJ2-2; D possibly corresponds to TRBD1 (6 bases). Germline V gives CDR1 LNHDA, CDR2 SQIVND (reference sequence). The CDR3 is 17 amino acids. V was trimmed by 7 bases and J by 6 bases, leaving 24 bases between them. The CDR3 DNA follows: TGTGCCAGTACCCTTAGGGTGAACAGGGCAATCGCCGGGGAGCTGTTTTTT. Amino acid sequence: CASTLRVNRAIAGELFF.

The V gene is TRBV29-1, the J gene TRBJ1-1; the D is unclear. CDR1 and CDR2 (germline): SQVTM, ANQGSEA. There are 15 residues in the CDR3. Trimming left V 4 bases short and J 1 base short, with 16 bases between. The CDR3 sequence is CSVVFWEGTNTEAFF. In nucleotides, the CDR3 is TGCAGCGTTGTGTTTTGGGAGGGAACGAACACTGAAGCTTTCTTT. The whole variable domain, remainder taken from reference TRBV29-1 and TRBJ1-1, is SAVISQKPSRDICQRGTSLTIQCQVDSQVTMMFWYRQQPGQSLTLIATANQGSEATYESGFVIDKFPISRPNLTFSTLTVSNMSPEDSSIYLCSVVFWEGTNTEAFFGQGTRLTVV.

The V gene is TRBV29-1, the J gene TRBJ2-7, with D perhaps TRBD2 (6 bases). V was clipped by 3 bases and J by 2 bases, with 11 bases between them. Germline V gene data show CDR1 as SQVTM and CDR2 as ANQGSEA. The CDR3 has 13 amino acids. CDR3 DNA sequence: TGCAGCGTTGAGCTAGCGAAGGCCTACGAGCAGTACTTC. Amino acid sequence: CSVELAKAYEQYF.

This chain connects TRBV7-6 to TRBJ2-1; 7 nucleotides agree with TRBD1. V trimming: 5 bases; J trimming: 2 bases; junction bases outside the gene matches: 6. This CDR3 is built from 15 residues. Per the germline V gene, CDR1 is SGHVS and CDR2 is FNYEAQ. The CDR3: CASSGGQAPYNEQFF. The CDR3 DNA reads as TGTGCCAGCAGCGGAGGACAGGCTCCCTACAATGAGCAGTTCTTC.

The DNA of the CDR3 is TGCGTGGGGGGGACAGGGGGTCCTGAAGCTTTCTTT. Protein: CVGGTGGPEAFF. V is TRBV29-1 and J is TRBJ1-1; 11 positions agree with TRBD1. This CDR3 spans 12 amino acids. The germline gives CDR1 SQVTM, CDR2 ANQGSEA.

The CDR3 protein is CSASVSEQYF. The CDR3, as DNA: TGCAGTGCTAGTGTTAGCGAGCAGTACTTC. V and J are TRBV20-1 and TRBJ2-7, with D uncertain. V dropped 3 bases and J dropped 6 bases, with 6 bases sitting between them. Germline loops: CDR1 DFQATT, CDR2 SNEGSKA (reference sequence). This CDR3 has 10 residues.

This sequence joins TRBV6-5 and TRBJ2-3, with 7 nucleotides matching TRBD1. The CDR3 extends over 14 amino acids. Unmatched junction bases numbered 1, after V lost 4 bases and J lost 0 bases. Germline lookup yields CDR1 MNHEY and CDR2 SVGAGI. The CDR3 DNA reads TGTGCCAGCAGTTTACAGGGGAGCACAGATACGCAGTATTTT. Its protein is CASSLQGSTDTQYF.

J is TRBJ1-2 and V is TRBV6-6, with a tentative D call TRBD1 (6 bases). The CDR3 is 14 amino acids. Trimming cost V 2 bases and J 5 bases, with 12 bases left between them. Per the germline V gene, CDR1 is MNHNY and CDR2 is SVGAGI (reference sequence). This chain's CDR3 is CASSYQGSVYGYTF. The CDR3 DNA follows: TGTGCCAGCAGTTACCAGGGGTCTGTTTATGGCTACACCTTC.

The V call is TRBV28, the J call TRBJ1-5, with unresolved D. Germline-derived CDR1 and CDR2 are MDHEN and SYDVKM. This CDR3 spans 19 amino acids. Trimming removed 1 base from V and 5 bases from J, with 24 bases in between. CDR3 sequence reads: CASSLLLGDGGELYQPQHF. CDR3 sequence (DNA): TGTGCCAGCAGTTTATTATTGGGAGACGGTGGGGAACTTTATCAGCCCCAGCATTTT.

The chain combines TRBV11-2 with TRBJ2-1, with D possibly TRBD1 on 5 matching bases. V lost 3 bases, J lost 5 bases, and 11 bases lay in between. CDR1 is SGHAT and CDR2 is FQNNGV in the germline V gene. The length of the CDR3 is 14 residues. CDR3 nucleotide sequence: TGTGCCAGCAGCTTGTTCGACAGAAACAATGAGCAGTTCTTC. It is translated as CASSLFDRNNEQFF.

The CDR3 loop is CASSRLAGDTDTQYF. The DNA of the CDR3 is TGTGCCAGCTCACGACTAGCGGGAGACACAGATACGCAGTATTTT. The chain recombines TRBV18 with TRBJ2-3; 12 bases agree with TRBD2. CDR3 length: 15 amino acids. Germline trimming cut 4 bases from V and 2 bases from J; bases unmatched to any gene: 1. Germline V gene data show CDR1 as KGHSH and CDR2 as LQKENI.

This chain connects TRBV28 to TRBJ1-1; TRBD1 is a possible D gene (5 bases). V lost 0 bases, J lost 4 bases, and 12 bases lay in between. The length of the CDR3 is 15 residues. CDR1 is MDHEN and CDR2 is SYDVKM in the germline V gene. Here the CDR3 reads CASSLWQGGATEAFF. The CDR3 nucleotides are TGTGCCAGCAGTTTATGGCAGGGCGGGGCCACTGAAGCTTTCTTT.

This sequence joins TRBV27 and TRBJ2-5; the match to TRBD2 covers 9 bases. The J call may be mistaken, given a closer DNA end match to TRBJ2-7. The CDR3 runs to 13 residues. From germline, CDR1 is MNHEY and CDR2 SMNVEV (reference sequence). This chain's CDR3 is CASITGTSNEQYF. The CDR3 nucleotides are TGTGCCAGCATTACCGGGACTAGCAACGAGCAGTACTTC.

The chain combines TRBV18 with TRBJ2-5, with 8 bases matching TRBD2. The germline gives CDR1 KGHSH, CDR2 LQKENI. This CDR3 comprises 17 residues. V lost 3 bases and J lost 3; bases outside the gene matches: 12. The CDR3, as DNA: TGTGCCAGCTCACCCCAGTTGGGGGGTAGCGGGAAAGAGACCCAGTACTTC. Its translation: CASSPQLGGSGKETQYF.

The chain recombines TRBV28 with TRBJ2-2; the D gene is possibly TRBD1 (5 bases). Trimming cost V 3 bases and J 3 bases, with 14 bases left between them. The germline CDR1 and CDR2 sequences are MDHEN and SYDVKM. This CDR3 is 16 amino acids long. Here the CDR3 reads CASSLSIRGYTGELFF. The DNA of the CDR3 is TGTGCCAGCAGTTTGAGTATAAGGGGCTACACCGGGGAGCTGTTTTTT.

DNA of the CDR3: TGTGCCAGCAGGGGACTTAGCTCCTACAATGAGCAGTTCTTC. This translates into CASRGLSSYNEQFF. J is TRBJ2-1 and V is TRBV13; tentative D call: TRBD2 (6 bases). Trimming removed 6 bases from V and 0 bases from J, with 9 bases in between. The germline V gene encodes CDR1 PRHDT and CDR2 FYEKMQ (reference sequence). The CDR3 has 14 residues.

This chain uses TRBV10-3 with TRBJ2-5, with a tentative D call TRBD2 (5 bases). The end of the DNA is better explained by TRBJ2-7, so the J call may be wrong. CDR1 ENHRY and CDR2 SYGVKD come from the germline V gene. The CDR3 length is 12 residues. DNA for the CDR3: TGTGCCATCAGTGAAGGAGGACTCGAGCAGTACTTC. Its protein is CAISEGGLEQYF.